Below are 12 T cell receptor beta chains sequenced from a single sample in a study of blood T cell repertoires in COVID-19. Assay: immunoSEQ multiplex PCR; the TCRdb copy retains only in-frame clones and omits some. The profile shows about 190,000 clones, roughly 86% of them singletons. Sequencing used PBMCs or T cells enriched from blood (not recorded which). The receptors stem from a woman aged 40 to 49 in a cohort exposed to, infected with or recovered from COVID-19 (not recorded which).

The chain is built from TRBV28 and TRBJ2-4; D gene ambiguous. CDR1 and CDR2 from the germline V gene are MDHEN and SYDVKM. The length of the CDR3 is 13 residues. V was cut by 5 bases and J by 6 bases, with 11 bases left in between. The CDR3 reads CASSPFSRNIQYF. CDR3 sequence (DNA): TGTGCCAGCAGTCCCTTTAGCCGAAACATTCAGTACTTC.

V is TRBV4-2 and J is TRBJ1-1; TRBD1 matches at 8 bases. Germline values: CDR1 LGHNA, CDR2 YNFKEQ. The J segment lost 1 base and the V segment lost 4 bases, leaving 8 bases of the junction unmatched. The CDR3 loop spans 16 amino acids. CDR3 DNA: TGTGCCAGCAGCCCGTGGACAGGGTGGGAGAACACTGAAGCTTTCTTT. It yields the protein CASSPWTGWENTEAFF.

The chain uses TRBV3-1 (or the pseudogene TRBV3-2) and TRBJ1-1; TRBD1 might be the D (5 bases). The V and J ends lost 1 base and 3 bases respectively, with 9 bases between them. The CDR3 sequence is 14 residues long. CDR1 LGHDT and CDR2 YNNKEL come from the germline V gene (reference sequence). DNA of the CDR3: TGTGCCAGCAGCCAAGTGTCCAGGGACACTGAAGCTTTCTTT. Translation gives CASSQVSRDTEAFF.

The chain employs TRBV19 and TRBJ1-6, with 7 bases lining up with TRBD1. Trimming removed 4 bases from V and 5 bases from J; junction bases left unmatched: 5. Germline assignment: CDR1 LNHDA and CDR2 SQIVND (reference sequence). CDR3 size: 15 residues. CDR3 sequence (DNA): TGTGCCAGTAGTAATGGGCAGGGGGATAATTCACCCCTCCACTTT. This sequence encodes CASSNGQGDNSPLHF. The variable domain in full, completed from reference TRBV19 and TRBJ1-6, reads DGGITQSPKYLFRKEGQNVTLSCEQNLNHDAMYWYRQDPGQGLRLIYYSQIVNDFQKGDIAEGYSVSREKKESFPLTVTSAQKNPTAFYLCASSNGQGDNSPLHFGNGTRLTVT.

V gene TRBV4-1 combines with J gene TRBJ2-2, with TRBD2 matching 8 bases. This CDR3 region has 17 residues. CDR1 is MGHRA, CDR2 YSYEKL, per germline. V shed 1 base, J shed 4 bases, and the junction held 8 bases outside the gene matches. The CDR3 DNA reads TGCGCCAGCAGCCAAGGGCTCGCGGGGGGTGTCACCGGGGAGCTGTTTTTT. This encodes CASSQGLAGGVTGELFF.

The chain carries TRBV5-1 and TRBJ2-7; 8 bases are a match to TRBD1. The V gene end was trimmed by 7 bases and the J gene end by 2 bases; junction bases not matched to a gene: 2. Germline V lookup: CDR1 SGHRS, CDR2 YFSETQ. This CDR3 has 12 residues. The CDR3 loop is CASGQGAYEQYF. As DNA, the CDR3 is TGCGCCAGCGGACAGGGTGCCTACGAGCAGTACTTC.

The gene calls are TRBV4-1 and TRBJ1-4; no reliable D call. The CDR3 sequence is 14 residues long. Germline assignment: CDR1 MGHRA and CDR2 YSYEKL. V was trimmed by 5 bases and J by 7 bases, leaving 14 bases between them. CDR3 protein: CASSFRTGSEKLFF. DNA of the CDR3: TGCGCCAGCAGCTTCCGGACGGGGAGTGAAAAACTGTTTTTT.

V gene TRBV7-9 combines with J gene TRBJ1-4; D not certain. Germline CDR1 and CDR2: SEHNR and FQNEAQ (reference sequence). V dropped 5 bases and J dropped 6 bases, with 16 bases sitting between them. The length of the CDR3 is 15 residues. This CDR3 is CASSPTAPYDEKLFF. In DNA form, the CDR3 reads TGTGCCAGCAGCCCCACAGCACCTTATGATGAAAAACTGTTTTTT.

The rearrangement uses TRBV9 and TRBJ1-2; no clear D. Per germline, CDR1 SGDLS and CDR2 YYNGEE. This CDR3 spans 13 amino acids. Trimming removed 0 bases from V and 8 bases from J, with 11 bases in between. CDR3 sequence: CASSVGPLRGYTF. Written as DNA, the CDR3 is TGTGCCAGCAGCGTAGGGCCGTTGAGGGGCTACACCTTC.

J is TRBJ2-1 and V is TRBV20-1; maybe TRBD2 (5 bases). Trimming removed 6 bases from V and 6 bases from J, with 9 bases in between. The CDR3 length is 11 residues. Germline CDR1 is DFQATT and CDR2 is SNEGSKA (reference sequence). CDR3 bases: TGCAGTGCCGTAGGGAGCAATGAGCAGTTCTTC. Translating gives CSAVGSNEQFF.

Remarks on this clone: The junction departs from the called germline gene at one end, perhaps through a read error. J is TRBJ2-1 and V is TRBV27; TRBD2 aligns across 8 bases. The CDR3 spans 17 residues. CDR1 MNHEY and CDR2 SMNVEV come from the germline V gene (reference sequence). The CDR3 loop reads CASTTGGLRGIGNEQFF. In DNA, the CDR3 is TGTGCAAGCACGACGGGGGGGCTGCGTGGGATAGGCAATGAGCAGTTCTTC.

The V gene is TRBV10-3, the J gene TRBJ2-1; perhaps TRBD2 as D (6 bases). The V gene lost 4 bases and the J gene lost 7 bases, with 26 bases spanning the gap. The CDR3 totals 18 residues. The germline V gene encodes CDR1 ENHRY and CDR2 SYGVKD. The chain's CDR3 is CAISAVGRDSVEGNEQFF. CDR3 nucleotide sequence: TGTGCCATCAGTGCTGTGGGCCGGGACTCGGTCGAGGGGAATGAGCAGTTCTTC.